This TCR beta chain is from a study of long-term antiretroviral therapy in people with HIV (dated by TCRdb to between 2021 and 2024). Regarding the complete study: The earliest samples were collected approximately a decade before the 2015 WHO recommendation for immediate ART, a period when ART was typically delayed until CD4 counts fell. A retrospective serial study tested whether ART initiation and durable HIV suppression were associated with changes in peripheral blood TRB repertoire composition and diversity. Test extractions of a monoclonal T-cell line alongside fewer than 40 polyclonal samples showed no cross-contamination during QIAcube processing. About 35% of the 30 participants with HIV were female. From some 27 adults with confirmed HIV infection, the cohort provided under 200 cryopreserved PBMC samples, gathered serially across a mean of around six years (range 1-12). Study-wide conclusions, independent of this receptor: Narrower CDR3 length ranges were observed in HIV repertoires than in controls, and an antigen-experienced repertoire with only a slight naive shift after ART was suggested by the network structure. Because PBMC availability was limited, only the TCR beta chain was sequenced, with no alpha chain pairing. Expanded TRB clones identified before ART initiation dominated the repertoire at all time points, although this dominance fluctuated and declined in many PLHIV after ART. Because cell numbers in pre-ART samples were limited, unsorted PBMC were profiled instead of sorted CD4+ and CD8+ T cells. Starting ART was linked to a significant rise in TRB diversity, yet even after long-term ART the diversity remained significantly lower than in transplant donor controls. The samples span the years 2004 to 2017, and the ART regimens used at that time may not be as effective as current regimens. Inferences about post-ART repertoire changes were limited because no data were available on ART adherence, viral resistance or therapy changes.

The CDR3 covers 15 residues, taking in both the cysteine and the phenylalanine. Only the CDR3 portion is preserved as DNA: 45 bases, with reading frame beginning at the first base. V is reduced by 3 bases and J by 7 bases, leaving a spacing of 13 bases between them. CDR1 is given as SGHTA and CDR2 as FQGTGA, both from the germline V gene. As concerns this clone: The antigen it binds to is not known. Nothing much larger sits one base from this clone, and base qualities are not available.

To be included, a participant needed at least one PBMC sample from before ART initiation plus at least two post-ART samples. Treatment was received in the United States of America by all participants with HIV. Cryopreserved samples of roughly 0.95-10 million PBMC were thawed and washed before DNA extraction. At the time of the earliest PBMC sample, participants with HIV were aged between roughly 23 and 60 years. Per participant, PBMC samples came from 1-4 timepoints prior to ART initiation and 2-8 timepoints following ART initiation, for a median of 7 samples. Serial HIV viral load, CD4+ T-cell count, ART history and demographic data were obtained for every participant. Genomic DNA was extracted from unsorted PBMC with a Qiagen kit on a QIAcube, processed in batches of 12 samples. The immunoSEQ hsTCRB v3.0 assay was used at survey level resolution to sequence the TRB variable region. TRB sequencing targeted a depth of roughly 35,000-55,000 T-cell genomes per sample. TRB libraries were pooled and sequenced on an Illumina MiSeq using a v3 150-cycle kit. Per the authors' processing: Repertoire analysis was performed in R inside a reproducible Nextflow workflow that covered QC, data transformation and analysis. Custom analyses were implemented in LymphoSeq2, an R package for AIRR-Seq data exploration. Several samples that produced fewer than 5000 total TRB sequences were removed, so approximately 190 HIV repertoires were analyzed. Among the roughly 190 retained HIV repertoires, 59 were collected before ART initiation and 120 to 130 after ART initiation. Repertoires were downsampled to 5000 TRB nucleotide sequences, with summary statistics averaged over 100 downsampling iterations. TRB sequences were retained for analysis only if CDR3 regions of at least seven amino acids were present. Diversity was assessed using a clonality score derived from Shannon entropy and using the Gini coefficient. In the repertoire networks, any two of the top 5000 CDR3 amino acid sequences were linked whenever the two sequences differed by an edit distance of one. For TRB CDR3 amino acid sequences, antigen specificity groups and MHC restriction were predicted with GLIPH2. Known CMV, EBV, HIV or tissue antigen associations were flagged by matching CDR3 amino acid sequences against VDJdb and McPAS-TCR. Pre-ART, post-ART and control groups were compared with Wilcoxon signed-rank tests and Holm-Bonferroni correction. TCRdb's version of the immuneACCESS table is confined to in-frame rearrangements and falls short of the full clone set. An unresolved V gene accounts for under half of the shortfall where checked; the remainder is of unknown origin. V and J calls and clone size come straight from that table; D and trimming were deduced from the DNA. This sample holds tens of thousands of clones; 80% to 95% were observed only once. Of the sample, 7.3% falls within the top ten clones.

The origin of this receptor is a woman aged 45-65 years with HIV. The starting material was unsorted PBMCs, obtained 4.4 years after starting antiretroviral therapy. Recombination linked TRBV7-3 to TRBJ1-6, and the D gene may be TRBD1, 5 bases matching. The CDR3 protein: CASSLMGDPNSPLHF. The DNA sequence is TGTGCCAGCAGCTTGATGGGGGACCCGAATTCACCCCTCCACTTT.